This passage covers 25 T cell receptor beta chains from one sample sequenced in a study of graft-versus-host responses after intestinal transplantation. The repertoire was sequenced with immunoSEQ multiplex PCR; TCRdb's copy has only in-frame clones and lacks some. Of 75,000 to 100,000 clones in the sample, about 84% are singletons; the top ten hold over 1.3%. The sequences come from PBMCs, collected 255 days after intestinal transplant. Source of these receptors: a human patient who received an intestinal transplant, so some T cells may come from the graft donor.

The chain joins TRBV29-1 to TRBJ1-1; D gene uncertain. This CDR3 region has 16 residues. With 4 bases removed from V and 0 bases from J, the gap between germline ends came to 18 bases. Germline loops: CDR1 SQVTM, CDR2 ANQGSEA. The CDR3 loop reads CSVVVRNLEMNTEAFF. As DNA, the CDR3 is TGCAGCGTTGTGGTTAGGAATCTAGAAATGAACACTGAAGCTTTCTTT.

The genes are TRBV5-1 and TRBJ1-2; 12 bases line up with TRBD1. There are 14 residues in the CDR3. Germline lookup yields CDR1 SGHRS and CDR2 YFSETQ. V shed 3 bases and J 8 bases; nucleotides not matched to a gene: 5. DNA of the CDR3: TGCGCCAGCAGCTCGGGACAGGGGGCGTTGGGCTACACCTTC. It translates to CASSSGQGALGYTF.

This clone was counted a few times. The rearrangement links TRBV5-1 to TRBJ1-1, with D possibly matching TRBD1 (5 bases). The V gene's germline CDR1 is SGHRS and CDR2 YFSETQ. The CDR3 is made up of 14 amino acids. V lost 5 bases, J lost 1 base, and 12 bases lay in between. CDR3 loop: CASRPGTENTEAFF. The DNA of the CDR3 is TGCGCCAGCAGACCCGGGACGGAGAACACTGAAGCTTTCTTT.

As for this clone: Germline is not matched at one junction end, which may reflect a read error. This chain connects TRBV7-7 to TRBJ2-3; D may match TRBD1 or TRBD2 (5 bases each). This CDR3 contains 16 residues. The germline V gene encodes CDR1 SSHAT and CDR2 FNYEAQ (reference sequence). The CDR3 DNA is TGTGCTAGCAGCTTAGGGCGTGGGGGAGGCACAGATACGCAGTATTTT. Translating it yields CASSLGRGGGTDTQYF. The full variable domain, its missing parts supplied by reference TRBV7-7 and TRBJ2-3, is GAGVSQSPRYKVTKRGQDVTLRCDPISSHATLYWYQQALGQGPEFLTYFNYEAQPDKSGLPSDRFSAERPEGSISTLTIQRTEQRDSAMYRCASSLGRGGGTDTQYFGPGTRLTVL.

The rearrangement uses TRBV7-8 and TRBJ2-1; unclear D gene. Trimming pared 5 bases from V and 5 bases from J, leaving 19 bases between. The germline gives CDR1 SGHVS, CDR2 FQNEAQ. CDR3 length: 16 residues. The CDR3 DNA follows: TGTGCCAGCAGCCTAATAGTCTCCGGGCCGAACAATGAGCAGTTCTTC. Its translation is CASSLIVSGPNNEQFF.

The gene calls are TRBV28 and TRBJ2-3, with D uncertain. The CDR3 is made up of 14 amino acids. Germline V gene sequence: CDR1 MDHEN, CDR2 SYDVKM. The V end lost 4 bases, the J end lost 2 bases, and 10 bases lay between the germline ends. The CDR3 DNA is TGTGCCAGCAGTTCCACATTCTACACAGATACGCAGTATTTT. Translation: CASSSTFYTDTQYF.

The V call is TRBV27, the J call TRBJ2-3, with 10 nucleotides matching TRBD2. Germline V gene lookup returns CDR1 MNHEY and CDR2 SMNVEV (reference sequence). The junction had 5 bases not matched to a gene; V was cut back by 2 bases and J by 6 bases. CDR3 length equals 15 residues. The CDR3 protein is CASSLVAGGMDTQYF. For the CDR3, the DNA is TGTGCCAGCAGTTTAGTAGCGGGAGGAATGGATACGCAGTATTTT.

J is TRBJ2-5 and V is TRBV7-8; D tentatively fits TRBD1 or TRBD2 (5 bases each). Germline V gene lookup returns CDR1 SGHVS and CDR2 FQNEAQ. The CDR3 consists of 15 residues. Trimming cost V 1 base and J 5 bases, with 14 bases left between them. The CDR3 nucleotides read TGTGCCAGCAGCTTAGGGTCGGGGCCCGGGGAGACCCAGTACTTC. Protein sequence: CASSLGSGPGETQYF.

CDR3 sequence: CASALAYEQYV. DNA for the CDR3: TGTGCCAGCGCTTTGGCTTACGAGCAGTACGTC. This chain joins TRBV6-6 and TRBJ2-7; D call uncertain. Germline values: CDR1 MNHNY, CDR2 SVGAGI (reference sequence). This CDR3 comprises 11 residues. Trimming removed 8 bases at V and 4 bases at J, with 9 bases between.

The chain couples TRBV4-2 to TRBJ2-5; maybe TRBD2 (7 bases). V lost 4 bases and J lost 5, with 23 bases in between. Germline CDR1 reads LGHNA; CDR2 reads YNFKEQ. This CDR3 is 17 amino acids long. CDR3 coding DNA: TGTGCCAGCAGCCCAGGGGAGGGGTTCTCGGGGGAGGAGACCCAGTACTTC. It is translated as CASSPGEGFSGEETQYF.

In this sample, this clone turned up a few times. CDR3 in DNA: TGTGCCTGGATCCCCGGGCCGCGGGATACGCAGTATTTT. Translated: CAWIPGPRDTQYF. J is TRBJ2-3 and V is TRBV30; D uncertain. Germline V gene data show CDR1 as GTSNPN and CDR2 as SVGIG (reference sequence). The germline V and J ends were trimmed by 4 bases and 6 bases, with 14 bases remaining between them. The CDR3 length is 13 residues.

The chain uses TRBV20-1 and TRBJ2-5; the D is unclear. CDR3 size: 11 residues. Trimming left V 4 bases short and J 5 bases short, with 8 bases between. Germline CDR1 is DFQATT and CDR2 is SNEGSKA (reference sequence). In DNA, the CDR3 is TGCAGTGCTAAATCTCGGGAGACCCAGTACTTC. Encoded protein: CSAKSRETQYF.

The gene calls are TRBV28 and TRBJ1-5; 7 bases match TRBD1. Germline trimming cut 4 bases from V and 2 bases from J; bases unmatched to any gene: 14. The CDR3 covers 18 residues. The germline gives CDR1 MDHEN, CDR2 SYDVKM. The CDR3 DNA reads TGTGCCAGCAGTTCCTCTGGGACAGTATTCTGGGGCAATCAGCCCCAGCATTTT. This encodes CASSSSGTVFWGNQPQHF.

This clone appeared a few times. The CDR3 DNA reads TGTGCCATCAGTGAGTCACAGCTTGTCTCTGGAAACACCATATATTTT. Its translation: CAISESQLVSGNTIYF. This chain connects TRBV10-3 to TRBJ1-3; D not certain. Trimming stripped 0 bases from V and 0 bases from J, with 9 bases between. The CDR3 runs to 16 residues. Germline CDR1 ENHRY, CDR2 SYGVKD.

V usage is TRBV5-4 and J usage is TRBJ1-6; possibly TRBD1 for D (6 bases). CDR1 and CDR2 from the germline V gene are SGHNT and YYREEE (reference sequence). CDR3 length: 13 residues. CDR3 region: CAYRAMGGSPLHF. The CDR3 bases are TGTGCGTACCGAGCCATGGGGGGCTCACCCCTCCACTTT.

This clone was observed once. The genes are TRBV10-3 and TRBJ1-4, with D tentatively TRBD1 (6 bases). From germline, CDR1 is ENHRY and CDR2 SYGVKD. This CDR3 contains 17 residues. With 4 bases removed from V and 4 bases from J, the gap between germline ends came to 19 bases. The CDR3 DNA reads TGTGCCATCAGTGTCGGACAGAGTCCTAAATTTAATGAAAAACTGTTTTTT. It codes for CAISVGQSPKFNEKLFF.

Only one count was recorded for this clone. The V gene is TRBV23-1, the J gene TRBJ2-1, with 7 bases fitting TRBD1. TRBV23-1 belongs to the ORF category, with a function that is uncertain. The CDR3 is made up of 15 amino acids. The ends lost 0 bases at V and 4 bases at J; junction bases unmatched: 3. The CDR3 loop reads CASSQSGTAYNEQFF. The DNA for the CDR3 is TGCGCCAGCAGTCAATCGGGGACAGCTTACAATGAGCAGTTCTTC.

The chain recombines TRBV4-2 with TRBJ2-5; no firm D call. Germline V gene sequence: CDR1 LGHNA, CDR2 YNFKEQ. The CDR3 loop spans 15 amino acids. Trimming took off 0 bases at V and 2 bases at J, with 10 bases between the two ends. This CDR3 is CASSQEEGRQETQYF. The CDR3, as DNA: TGTGCCAGCAGCCAAGAGGAAGGCAGACAAGAGACCCAGTACTTC.

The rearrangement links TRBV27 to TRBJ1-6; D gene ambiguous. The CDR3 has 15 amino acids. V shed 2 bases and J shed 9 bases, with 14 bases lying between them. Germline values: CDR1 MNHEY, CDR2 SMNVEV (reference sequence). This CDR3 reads CASSLDAVQLSPLHF. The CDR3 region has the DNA TGTGCCAGCAGTTTAGACGCGGTACAGCTTTCACCCCTCCACTTT.

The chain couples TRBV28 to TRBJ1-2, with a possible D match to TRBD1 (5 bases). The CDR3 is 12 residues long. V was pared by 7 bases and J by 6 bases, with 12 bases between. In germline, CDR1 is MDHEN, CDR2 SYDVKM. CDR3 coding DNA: TGTGCCAGCATCTCAGGGTCCCATGGCTACACCTTC. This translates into CASISGSHGYTF.

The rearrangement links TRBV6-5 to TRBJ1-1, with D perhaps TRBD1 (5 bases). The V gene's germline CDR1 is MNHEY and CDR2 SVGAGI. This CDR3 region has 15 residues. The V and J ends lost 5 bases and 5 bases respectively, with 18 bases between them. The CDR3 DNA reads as TGTGCCAGCAGTACGCACAGGAAGGGCTCGACTGAAGCTTTCTTT. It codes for CASSTHRKGSTEAFF.

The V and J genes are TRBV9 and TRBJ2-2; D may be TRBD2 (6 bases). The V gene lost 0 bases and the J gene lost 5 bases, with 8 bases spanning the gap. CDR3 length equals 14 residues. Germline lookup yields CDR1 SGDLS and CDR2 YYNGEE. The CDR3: CASSVVGGTGELFF. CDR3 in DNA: TGTGCCAGCAGCGTAGTAGGAGGGACCGGGGAGCTGTTTTTT.

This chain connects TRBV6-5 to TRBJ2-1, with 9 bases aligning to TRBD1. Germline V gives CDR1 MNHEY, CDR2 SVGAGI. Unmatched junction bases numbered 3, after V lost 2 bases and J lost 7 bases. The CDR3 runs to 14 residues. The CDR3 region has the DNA TGTGCCAGCAGTTACAGCGGACAGGGGAATGAGCAGTTCTTC. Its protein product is CASSYSGQGNEQFF.

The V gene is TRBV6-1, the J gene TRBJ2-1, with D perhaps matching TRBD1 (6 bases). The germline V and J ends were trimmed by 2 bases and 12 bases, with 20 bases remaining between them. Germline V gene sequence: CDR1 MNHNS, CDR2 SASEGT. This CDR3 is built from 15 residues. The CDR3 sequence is CASSESEPRGSRQFF. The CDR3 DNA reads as TGTGCCAGCAGTGAATCCGAACCGAGGGGGAGTCGGCAGTTCTTC.

The CDR3 region is CASHPSGGPYNEQFF. The CDR3, as DNA: TGTGCCAGCCACCCTAGCGGGGGGCCCTACAATGAGCAGTTCTTC. V and J are TRBV9 and TRBJ2-1; the match to TRBD2 covers 11 bases. V was clipped by 7 bases and J by 2 bases; unmatched bases: 5. From germline, CDR1 is SGDLS and CDR2 YYNGEE. The CDR3 contains 15 residues. The whole variable domain, remainder taken from reference TRBV9 and TRBJ2-1, is DSGVTQTPKHLITATGQRVTLRCSPRSGDLSVYWYQQSLDQGLQFLIQYYNGEERAKGNILERFSAQQFPDLHSELNLSSLELGDSALYFCASHPSGGPYNEQFFGPGTRLTVL.